The 22 T cell receptor beta chains reported below all come from one sample, sequenced in a study of PD-1 blockade in classical Hodgkin lymphoma. The protocol was immunoSEQ multiplex PCR, while the TCRdb copy is restricted to in-frame clones and leaves out a portion. The data show some 17,000 clones, around four fifths seen once. In every patient, relapse followed autologous stem cell transplantation, while exposure to brentuximab vedotin differed. Magnetic negative selection of thawed PBMCs was the method by which CD4+ T cells were purified. This specimen consisted of CD4+ T cells from blood, obtained at baseline. The receptors derive from a human donor with classical Hodgkin lymphoma.

V gene TRBV4-1 combines with J gene TRBJ1-1, with a weak D call TRBD1 (6 bases). Trimming stripped 5 bases from V and 3 bases from J, with 10 bases between. The germline CDR1 and CDR2 sequences are MGHRA and YSYEKL. The CDR3 is 13 residues long. CDR3 DNA sequence: TGCGCCAGCAGCTACAGGGATTACACTGAAGCTTTCTTT. Its translation is CASSYRDYTEAFF.

In DNA form, the CDR3 reads TGTGCCAGCAGCTCCGACATGTACACTGAAGCTTTCTTT. This encodes CASSSDMYTEAFF. The chain links TRBV11-3 to TRBJ1-1; no firm D call. The V end lost 4 bases, the J end lost 3 bases, and 9 bases lay between the germline ends. The CDR3 length is 13 residues. CDR1 is SGHNT, CDR2 YENEEA, per germline.

The chain recombines TRBV2 with TRBJ1-5; TRBD1 might be the D (5 bases). CDR3 length equals 15 residues. CDR1 is SNHLY and CDR2 is FYNNEI in the germline V gene. The V and J ends lost 5 bases and 0 bases respectively, with 11 bases between them. The CDR3 spells CASSLGRYSNQPQHF. As DNA, the CDR3 is TGTGCCAGCAGTTTGGGACGCTATAGCAATCAGCCCCAGCATTTT.

V is TRBV5-4 and J is TRBJ1-4; unclear D gene. The germline V gene has CDR1 SGHNT and CDR2 YYREEE (reference sequence). The V gene lost 1 base and the J gene lost 8 bases, with 18 bases spanning the gap. The CDR3 is 16 amino acids. CDR3 sequence: CASSLTGSRVREKLFF. CDR3 coding DNA: TGTGCCAGCAGCTTGACGGGCAGTAGGGTTCGCGAAAAACTGTTTTTT. Full variable domain (missing parts from reference TRBV5-4 and TRBJ1-4): ETGVTQSPTHLIKTRGQQVTLRCSSQSGHNTVSWYQQALGQGPQFIFQYYREEENGRGNFPPRFSGLQFPNYSSELNVNALELDDSALYLCASSLTGSRVREKLFFGSGTQLSVL.

The chain uses TRBV18 and TRBJ2-3; 10 bases line up with TRBD1. The trim removed 2 bases at V and 2 bases at J, leaving 1 base unmatched. The CDR3 totals 15 residues. In germline, CDR1 is KGHSH, CDR2 LQKENI. The CDR3 region has the DNA TGTGCCAGCTCACCAAGACAGGGGGCCACAGATACGCAGTATTTT. Translated, it gives CASSPRQGATDTQYF.

The chain recombines TRBV11-2 with TRBJ2-7; D is perhaps TRBD2 (6 bases). Germline CDR1 is SGHAT and CDR2 is FQNNGV. V was cut by 5 bases and J by 2 bases, with 22 bases left in between. This CDR3 contains 17 residues. CDR3 sequence: CASSPLPRGGLPYEQYF. DNA of the CDR3: TGTGCCAGCAGCCCCCTCCCCCGGGGCGGACTACCCTACGAGCAGTACTTC.

The J gene is TRBJ2-3, the V gene TRBV19, with TRBD2 identical over 9 bases. The germline CDR1 and CDR2 sequences are LNHDA and SQIVND (reference sequence). The CDR3 loop spans 14 amino acids. V lost 2 bases and J lost 6; bases outside the gene matches: 3. As DNA, the CDR3 is TGTGCCAGTAGTATATCTAGCGGGGTTGATACGCAGTATTTT. Encoded protein: CASSISSGVDTQYF.

CDR3 amino acids: CASSVDRVDEQYF. CDR3 sequence (DNA): TGTGCCAGCAGTGTGGACAGGGTGGACGAGCAGTACTTC. This rearrangement joins TRBV2 to TRBJ2-7, with 8 bases fitting TRBD1. J was trimmed by 5 bases and V by 4 bases; bases with no gene match: 4. The CDR3 is 13 amino acids. Germline values: CDR1 SNHLY, CDR2 FYNNEI.

The chain employs TRBV19 and TRBJ2-1; 12 nucleotides agree with TRBD2. Germline V gives CDR1 LNHDA, CDR2 SQIVND (reference sequence). This CDR3 contains 17 residues. The ends lost 0 bases at V and 4 bases at J; junction bases unmatched: 4. CDR3 sequence (DNA): TGTGCCAGTAGTATAGATGGGACTAGCGGGCTATACAATGAGCAGTTCTTC. It is translated as CASSIDGTSGLYNEQFF. Using reference TRBV19 and TRBJ2-1 for the parts outside the CDR3, the full variable domain is DGGITQSPKYLFRKEGQNVTLSCEQNLNHDAMYWYRQDPGQGLRLIYYSQIVNDFQKGDIAEGYSVSREKKESFPLTVTSAQKNPTAFYLCASSIDGTSGLYNEQFFGPGTRLTVL.

The rearrangement uses TRBV27 and TRBJ2-7, with 9 bases matching TRBD1. Unmatched junction bases numbered 12, after V lost 5 bases and J lost 7 bases. This CDR3 comprises 15 residues. Germline values: CDR1 MNHEY, CDR2 SMNVEV (reference sequence). The CDR3 nucleotides are TGTGCCAGCAGTACACAGGGGGCGCCAGAGGGGGAGCAGTACTTC. This gives the protein CASSTQGAPEGEQYF.

The rearrangement uses TRBV25-1 and TRBJ2-3; D gene unclear. Trimming shortened V by 3 bases and J by 6 bases, and 10 bases separated the two germline ends. The CDR3 runs to 13 residues. Germline V CDR1 and CDR2: MGHDK, SYGVNS. CDR3: CASSESGPDTQYF. The CDR3 nucleotides read TGTGCCAGCAGTGAGTCCGGACCCGATACGCAGTATTTT.

The chain joins TRBV5-1 to TRBJ1-1; 8 nucleotides match TRBD1. Losses at the gene ends were 5 bases for V and 4 bases for J; bases not matched to a gene: 10. Germline V lookup: CDR1 SGHRS, CDR2 YFSETQ. The CDR3 is 15 residues long. The CDR3 nucleotides are TGCGCCAGCAGAGACAGGGGTTGGGGGAGCACTGAAGCTTTCTTT. It encodes CASRDRGWGSTEAFF.

This clone was detected once. The chain joins TRBV28 to TRBJ1-5; D is possibly TRBD1 (6 bases). Germline loops: CDR1 MDHEN, CDR2 SYDVKM. V gave up 3 bases and J gave up 1 base, with 19 bases separating them. The CDR3 spans 18 residues. The CDR3 here is CASSFTGRIMRSNQPQHF. CDR3 DNA: TGTGCCAGCAGTTTCACAGGGCGAATTATGAGGAGCAATCAGCCCCAGCATTTT.

The chain uses TRBV11-1 and TRBJ1-1; possibly TRBD1 for D (5 bases). Trimming cost V 1 base and J 7 bases, with 10 bases left between them. The CDR3 is made up of 13 amino acids. CDR1 SGHAT and CDR2 FQDESV come from the germline V gene (reference sequence). The DNA for the CDR3 is TGTGCCAGCAGCTTAGACAGGACTCTTGAAGCTTTCTTT. It codes for CASSLDRTLEAFF. The full variable domain, rest sourced from reference TRBV11-1 and TRBJ1-1, is EAEVAQSPRYKITEKSQAVAFWCDPISGHATLYWYRQILGQGPELLVQFQDESVVDDSQLPKDRFSAERLKGVDSTLKIQPAELGDSAMYLCASSLDRTLEAFFGQGTRLTVV.

The chain has TRBV10-2 and TRBJ2-5; the D gene is possibly TRBD1 (7 bases). V gave up 7 bases and J gave up 6 bases, with 18 bases separating them. The CDR3 totals 14 residues. CDR1 and CDR2 from the germline V gene are WSHSY and SAAADI. The CDR3 DNA follows: TGCGCCAGCAAACTACAGGGGCGGGAAAAGACCCAGTACTTC. It specifies CASKLQGREKTQYF.

The chain joins TRBV19 to TRBJ2-1, with D perhaps matching TRBD2 (6 bases). V shed 0 bases and J shed 4 bases, with 10 bases lying between them. The CDR3 sequence is 15 residues long. Germline loops: CDR1 LNHDA, CDR2 SQIVND (reference sequence). The CDR3 DNA is TGTGCCAGTAGTATAGAGGCTAGCGCGTACAATGAGCAGTTCTTC. This encodes CASSIEASAYNEQFF.

This clone has only one observation. The chain has TRBV18 and TRBJ2-1, with 10 nucleotides matching TRBD1. The CDR3 is made up of 15 amino acids. Losses at the gene ends were 6 bases for V and 6 bases for J; bases not matched to a gene: 8. The germline CDR1 and CDR2 sequences are KGHSH and LQKENI. The CDR3: CASSRPGTGVNEQFF. In DNA form, the CDR3 reads TGTGCCAGCTCCCGCCCCGGGACAGGGGTCAATGAGCAGTTCTTC.

The V gene is TRBV7-3, the J gene TRBJ2-2; TRBD2 agrees at 9 bases. V lost 3 bases and J lost 3; bases outside the gene matches: 2. CDR3 length equals 15 residues. CDR1 is SGHTA, CDR2 FQGTGA, per germline. CDR3: CASSLSGRHTGELFF. In DNA, the CDR3 is TGTGCCAGCAGCTTGAGCGGGAGGCACACCGGGGAGCTGTTTTTT.

J is TRBJ1-2 and V is TRBV18, with D tentatively TRBD1 (5 bases). The CDR3 is made up of 13 amino acids. Trimming took 3 bases from V and 8 from J, leaving 13 bases between them. Germline-derived CDR1 and CDR2 are KGHSH and LQKENI. The CDR3 reads CASSPAGTEGYTF. The CDR3 nucleotides are TGTGCCAGCTCACCGGCAGGGACGGAGGGCTACACCTTC. Complete variable domain (other parts from reference TRBV18 and TRBJ1-2): NAGVMQNPRHLVRRRGQEARLRCSPMKGHSHVYWYRQLPEEGLKFMVYLQKENIIDESGMPKERFSAEFPKEGPSILRIQQVVRGDSAAYFCASSPAGTEGYTFGSGTRLTVV.

The rearrangement links TRBV19 to TRBJ2-2; TRBD2 agrees at 7 bases. The V segment lost 7 bases and the J segment 0 bases; nucleotides outside the gene matches: 14. The germline V gene has CDR1 LNHDA and CDR2 SQIVND (reference sequence). The CDR3 runs to 18 residues. CDR3 coding DNA: TGTGCCAGTATGACTAAAGTGGGAGGGCCTGCGAACACCGGGGAGCTGTTTTTT. This translates into CASMTKVGGPANTGELFF.

CDR3: CASSVAGRRYNEQFF. CDR3 bases: TGTGCCAGCAGCGTAGCGGGGAGAAGGTACAATGAGCAGTTCTTC. V usage is TRBV9 and J usage is TRBJ2-1; the D gene is possibly TRBD2 (5 bases). The CDR3 totals 15 residues. With 0 bases removed from V and 4 bases from J, the gap between germline ends came to 11 bases. Germline CDR1 SGDLS, CDR2 YYNGEE.

This sequence joins TRBV18 and TRBJ1-3; D perhaps matches TRBD1 (6 bases). The V and J ends lost 5 bases and 0 bases respectively, with 14 bases between them. This CDR3 has 16 residues. From germline, CDR1 is KGHSH and CDR2 LQKENI. The CDR3: CASSATQGLSGNTIYF. In nucleotides, the CDR3 is TGTGCCAGCTCAGCTACACAGGGCCTCTCTGGAAACACCATATATTTT.